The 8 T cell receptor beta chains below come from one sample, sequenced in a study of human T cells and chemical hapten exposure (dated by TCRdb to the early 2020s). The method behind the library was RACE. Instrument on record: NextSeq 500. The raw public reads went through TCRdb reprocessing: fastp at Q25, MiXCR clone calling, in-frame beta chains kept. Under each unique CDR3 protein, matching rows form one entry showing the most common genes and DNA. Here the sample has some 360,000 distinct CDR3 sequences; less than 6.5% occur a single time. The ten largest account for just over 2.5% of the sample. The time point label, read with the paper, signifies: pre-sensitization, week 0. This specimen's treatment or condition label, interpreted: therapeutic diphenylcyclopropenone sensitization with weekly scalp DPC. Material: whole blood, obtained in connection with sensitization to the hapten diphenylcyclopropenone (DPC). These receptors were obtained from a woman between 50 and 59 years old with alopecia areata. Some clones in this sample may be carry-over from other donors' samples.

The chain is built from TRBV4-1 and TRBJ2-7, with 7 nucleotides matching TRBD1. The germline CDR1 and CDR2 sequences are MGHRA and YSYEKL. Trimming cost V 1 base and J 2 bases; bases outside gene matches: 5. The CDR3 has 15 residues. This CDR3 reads CASSQGGQVAYEQYF. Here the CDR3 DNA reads TGCGCCAGCAGCCAAGGAGGACAGGTAGCCTACGAGCAGTACTTC.

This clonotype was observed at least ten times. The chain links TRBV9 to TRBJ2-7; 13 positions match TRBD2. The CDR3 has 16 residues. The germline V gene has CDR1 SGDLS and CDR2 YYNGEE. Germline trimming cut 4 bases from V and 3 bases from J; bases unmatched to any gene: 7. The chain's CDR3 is CASSPTGTSGVYEQYF. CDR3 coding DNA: TGTGCCAGCAGCCCCACTGGGACTAGCGGGGTCTACGAGCAGTACTTC.

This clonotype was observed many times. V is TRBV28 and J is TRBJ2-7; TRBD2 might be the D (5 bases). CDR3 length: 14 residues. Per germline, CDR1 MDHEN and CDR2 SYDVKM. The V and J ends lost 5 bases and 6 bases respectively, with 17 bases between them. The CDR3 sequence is CASSPVAEAPEQYF. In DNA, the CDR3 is TGTGCCAGCAGTCCCGTGGCGGAGGCCCCCGAGCAGTACTTC.

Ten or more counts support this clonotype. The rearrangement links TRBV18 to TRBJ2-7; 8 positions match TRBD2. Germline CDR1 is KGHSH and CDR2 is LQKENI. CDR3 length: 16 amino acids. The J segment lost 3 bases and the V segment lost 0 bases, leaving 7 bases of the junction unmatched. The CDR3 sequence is CASSPPRAGVFYEQYF. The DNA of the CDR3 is TGTGCCAGCTCACCACCCCGAGCGGGAGTTTTCTACGAGCAGTACTTC.

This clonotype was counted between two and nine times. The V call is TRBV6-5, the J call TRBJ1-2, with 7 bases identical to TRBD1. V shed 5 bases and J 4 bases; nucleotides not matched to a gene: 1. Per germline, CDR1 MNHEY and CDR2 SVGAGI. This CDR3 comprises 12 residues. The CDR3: CASSGQAYGYTF. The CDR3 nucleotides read TGTGCCAGCAGTGGACAGGCCTATGGCTACACCTTC.

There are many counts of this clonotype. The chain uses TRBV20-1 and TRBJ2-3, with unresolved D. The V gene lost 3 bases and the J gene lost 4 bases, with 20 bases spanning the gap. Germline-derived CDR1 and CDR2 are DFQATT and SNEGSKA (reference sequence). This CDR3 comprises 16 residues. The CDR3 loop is CSASRRRGDGADTQYF. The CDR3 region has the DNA TGCAGTGCTAGCCGTCGTCGTGGGGATGGGGCAGATACGCAGTATTTT.

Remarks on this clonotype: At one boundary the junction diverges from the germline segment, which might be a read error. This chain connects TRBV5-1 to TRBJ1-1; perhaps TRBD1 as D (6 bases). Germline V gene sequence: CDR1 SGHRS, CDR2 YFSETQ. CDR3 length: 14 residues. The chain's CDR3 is CASSPGQQNTDAFF. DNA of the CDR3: TGCGCCAGCAGCCCGGGACAACAGAACACTGATGCTTTCTTT.

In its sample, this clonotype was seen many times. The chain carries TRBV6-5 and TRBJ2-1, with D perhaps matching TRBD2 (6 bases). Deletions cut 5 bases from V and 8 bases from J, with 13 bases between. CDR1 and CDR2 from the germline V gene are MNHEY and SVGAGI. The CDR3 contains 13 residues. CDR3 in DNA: TGTGCCAGCAGTGGGGCGGGATGGGATGAGCAGTTCTTC. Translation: CASSGAGWDEQFF.